These 23 T cell receptor beta chains originate from one sample sequenced in a study of CXCR3-negative and CXCR3-positive naive CD8 T cells. UMI-tagged TRB cDNA libraries were built via 5' RACE. With the 5' RACE reads reprocessed, TCRdb shows one record per CDR3 protein and no DNA. The sample's table shows over 100,000 distinct CDR3 sequences. Sequencing was done on a sample of naive CXCR3- CD8+ T cells from blood. Subset indicated: CD45RO-CCR7+CD27+CD95- naive CD8+ T cells lacking CXCR3 (TNR3-). All receptors come from a human donor in good health. Some clones in this sample may be carry-over from other donors' samples.

This sequence joins TRBV29-1 and TRBJ2-1; checking the TCRdb D call of TRBD1 is not possible without DNA. The CDR3 totals 15 residues. CDR1 is SQVTM, CDR2 ANQGSEA, per germline. This CDR3 reads CSVTREESYRDEQFF.

V usage is TRBV28 and J usage is TRBJ2-2; TCRdb lists TRBD1, though no DNA is available to test this call. The CDR3 contains 15 residues. Germline V gene lookup returns CDR1 MDHEN and CDR2 SYDVKM. The CDR3 region is CASSLQGELVGELFF.

The V and J genes are TRBV7-9 and TRBJ2-1; the TRBD2 assignment by TCRdb is unverifiable without DNA. Germline V lookup: CDR1 SEHNR, CDR2 FQNEAQ (reference sequence). The CDR3 spans 17 residues. This CDR3 reads CASSLASGSFYVNEQFF.

The chain combines TRBV10-1 with TRBJ1-1; TCRdb calls TRBD1, which cannot be checked without DNA. Germline values: CDR1 WNHNN, CDR2 SYGVQD (reference sequence). The CDR3 length is 14 residues. The chain's CDR3 is CASSDTDREDEAFF.

The rearrangement links TRBV29-1 to TRBJ2-1; TCRdb's assignment of TRBD2 cannot be checked, as there is no DNA. The length of the CDR3 is 12 residues. The germline V gene encodes CDR1 SQVTM and CDR2 ANQGSEA. CDR3 amino acids: CSVQWGGNEQFF.

The chain is built from TRBV12-3 or TRBV12-4 and TRBJ2-5. This CDR3 contains 14 residues. CDR3 loop: CASSDVERSETQYF.

CDR3 in amino acids: CASSQDRPDNEQFF. This chain joins TRBV4-1 and TRBJ2-1. Germline lookup yields CDR1 MGHRA and CDR2 YSYEKL. The CDR3 length is 14 residues.

The chain has TRBV29-1 and TRBJ2-1; as DNA is missing, the TRBD1 call by TCRdb cannot be tested. CDR1 and CDR2 from the germline V gene are SQVTM and ANQGSEA. This CDR3 has 14 residues. The CDR3 region is CSVEPDSLGNEQFF.

The chain has TRBV29-1 and TRBJ2-1; TCRdb outputs TRBD1, but without DNA this stays unchecked. This CDR3 has 15 residues. Germline CDR1 and CDR2: SQVTM and ANQGSEA. CDR3 loop: CSVGPTEYSYNEQFF.

This sequence joins TRBV29-1 and TRBJ1-2; TCRdb's D gene call, TRBD1, goes unchecked for lack of DNA. CDR3 length: 16 amino acids. From germline, CDR1 is SQVTM and CDR2 ANQGSEA. The CDR3 sequence: CSVEEETTGINYGYTF.

The rearrangement uses TRBV4-1 and TRBJ2-1; no DNA is available, so the TRBD1 call from TCRdb remains unchecked. CDR1 MGHRA and CDR2 YSYEKL come from the germline V gene. This CDR3 has 13 amino acids. Here the CDR3 reads CASSQGTGLEQFF.

The V call is TRBV28, the J call TRBJ2-7; with no DNA, the TCRdb D assignment of TRBD1 cannot be verified. Germline loops: CDR1 MDHEN, CDR2 SYDVKM. The CDR3 sequence is 18 residues long. CDR3: CASSTKILDGTGMCEQYF.

The rearrangement uses TRBV5-1 and TRBJ2-3; TCRdb lists TRBD1, though no DNA is available to test this call. Germline V gives CDR1 SGHRS, CDR2 YFSETQ. The CDR3 contains 14 residues. The CDR3 is CASSWGTGTDTQYF.

The CDR3 sequence: CARIPGEGDHEQYF. The chain has TRBV5-1 and TRBJ2-7; TCRdb lists TRBD1, though no DNA is available to test this call. This CDR3 contains 14 residues. Germline lookup yields CDR1 SGHRS and CDR2 YFSETQ.

The chain carries TRBV4-3 and TRBJ2-5; TCRdb reports TRBD2, a call that lacks DNA to check it against. Germline assignment: CDR1 LGHNA and CDR2 YSLEER. The CDR3 covers 16 residues. The CDR3: CASSQAPGLSQETQYF.

The CDR3 region is CASSLATGLLYEQYF. This chain uses TRBV7-6 with TRBJ2-7; TCRdb designates TRBD1, a call that cannot be tested without DNA. Looked up from germline, CDR1 is SGHVS and CDR2 is FNYEAQ. This CDR3 contains 15 residues.

The V gene is TRBV10-3, the J gene TRBJ1-1. The CDR3 consists of 12 residues. Germline assignment: CDR1 ENHRY and CDR2 SYGVKD. CDR3 residues: CAIVSGRAEAFF.

The chain combines TRBV3-1 with TRBJ2-1; TCRdb lists TRBD1, though no DNA is available to test this call. This CDR3 contains 13 residues. The V gene's germline CDR1 is LGHDT and CDR2 YNNKEL (reference sequence). The CDR3 here is CASSQEGGNEQFF.

This chain connects TRBV28 to TRBJ2-5; the TCRdb D gene call, TRBD2, has no DNA to confirm it. Germline-derived CDR1 and CDR2 are MDHEN and SYDVKM. CDR3 length equals 13 residues. CDR3 protein: CASSPPSGETQYF.

This rearrangement joins TRBV30 to TRBJ2-7; TCRdb gives TRBD1 as the D gene, but with no DNA this cannot be confirmed. Germline V gene data show CDR1 as GTSNPN and CDR2 as SVGIG (reference sequence). CDR3 length: 14 residues. This CDR3 is CAWAGTGGSYEQYF.

The chain links TRBV10-3 to TRBJ2-1; TCRdb indicates TRBD2, and absent DNA this call remains unverified. Germline V gene lookup returns CDR1 ENHRY and CDR2 SYGVKD. The CDR3 is 14 amino acids. This CDR3 reads CAMSSGLSIDEQFF.

This sequence joins TRBV28 and TRBJ2-3; TCRdb's D gene call, TRBD1, goes unchecked for lack of DNA. The CDR3 runs to 21 residues. Germline CDR1 MDHEN, CDR2 SYDVKM. CDR3 protein: CASSGSFGTPRLAFGWDTQYF. Full variable domain (rest looked up from reference TRBV28 and TRBJ2-3): DVKVTQSSRYLVKRTGEKVFLECVQDMDHENMFWYRQDPGLGLRLIYFSYDVKMKEKGDIPEGYSVSREKKERFSLILESASTNQTSMYLCASSGSFGTPRLAFGWDTQYFGPGTRLTVL.

The chain combines TRBV12-3 or TRBV12-4 with TRBJ2-3. The CDR3 extends over 12 amino acids. This CDR3 is CASSLSEDTQYF.